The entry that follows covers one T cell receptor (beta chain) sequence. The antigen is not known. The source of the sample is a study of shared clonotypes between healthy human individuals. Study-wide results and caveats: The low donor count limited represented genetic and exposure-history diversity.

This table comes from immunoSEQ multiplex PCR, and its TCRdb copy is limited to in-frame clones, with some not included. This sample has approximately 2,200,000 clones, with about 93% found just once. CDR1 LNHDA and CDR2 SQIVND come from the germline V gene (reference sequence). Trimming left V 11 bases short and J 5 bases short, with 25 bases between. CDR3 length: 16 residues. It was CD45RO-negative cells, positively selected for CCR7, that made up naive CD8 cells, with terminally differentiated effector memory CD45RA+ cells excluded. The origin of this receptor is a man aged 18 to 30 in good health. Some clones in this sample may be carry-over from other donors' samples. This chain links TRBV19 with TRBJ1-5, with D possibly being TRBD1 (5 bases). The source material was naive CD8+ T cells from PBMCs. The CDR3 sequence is CASPLGPAPRDQPQHF. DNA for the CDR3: TGTGCCTCTCCCCTGGGGCCGGCCCCCAGGGATCAGCCCCAGCATTTT.